What follows are 20 T cell receptor beta chains derived from one specimen sequenced in a study of vaccination effects on CD4 cells after COVID-19. Method: immunoSEQ multiplex PCR; TCRdb's copy keeps in-frame clones and lacks some. Among approximately 60,000 clones listed, 72% were seen once. Antigens of these TCRs are unknown. Culturing for 9 to 10 days preceded CD4+ T cell isolation. The sample was CD4+ T cells from PBMCs cultured without peptide, taken before COVID-19 vaccination. Receptors were obtained from a human donor who had a prior SARS-CoV-2 infection.

The chain uses TRBV2 and TRBJ2-3; unclear D gene. The CDR3 contains 14 residues. The germline V gene encodes CDR1 SNHLY and CDR2 FYNNEI. V was trimmed by 2 bases and J by 6 bases, leaving 12 bases between them. Here the CDR3 DNA reads TGTGCCAGCAGTGAACGGTCTCCGGTGGATACGCAGTATTTT. It yields the protein CASSERSPVDTQYF.

The chain employs TRBV11-2 and TRBJ2-5; D possibly uses TRBD1 or TRBD2 (5 bases each). The CDR3 is 14 residues long. The germline CDR1 and CDR2 sequences are SGHAT and FQNNGV. Between the trimmed V and J ends, which lost 0 bases and 9 bases, there was a span of 14 bases. As DNA, the CDR3 is TGTGCCAGCAGCTTAGACCGGGACCGTGGTGCCCAGTACTTC. Its protein is CASSLDRDRGAQYF.

J is TRBJ2-7 and V is TRBV5-1; D remains unclear. The CDR3 runs to 14 residues. V dropped 0 bases and J dropped 0 bases, with 7 bases sitting between them. Germline CDR1 SGHRS, CDR2 YFSETQ. The CDR3 DNA reads TGCGCCAGCAGCTTGGTTCCCAGCTCCTACGAGCAGTACTTC. The encoded protein is CASSLVPSSYEQYF.

The chain joins TRBV5-4 to TRBJ2-2; 10 bases map to TRBD1. The CDR3 spans 16 residues. From germline, CDR1 is SGHNT and CDR2 YYREEE (reference sequence). V shed 4 bases, J shed 5 bases, and the junction held 8 bases outside the gene matches. The CDR3 here is CASSRLGQGLTGELFF. CDR3 in DNA: TGTGCCAGCAGCCGGCTGGGACAGGGGCTGACCGGGGAGCTGTTTTTT.

This chain uses TRBV9 with TRBJ2-3; 7 bases are shared with TRBD2. This CDR3 comprises 17 residues. V shed 1 base and J 0 bases; nucleotides not matched to a gene: 8. Germline loops: CDR1 SGDLS, CDR2 YYNGEE. CDR3 sequence (DNA): TGTGCCAGCAGCGTAAAGGGCGGGGGAACCAGCACAGATACGCAGTATTTT. This encodes CASSVKGGGTSTDTQYF.

The chain is built from TRBV5-4 and TRBJ2-7, with 10 bases identical to TRBD1. The CDR3 extends over 17 amino acids. V trimming: 4 bases; J trimming: 2 bases; junction bases outside the gene matches: 12. CDR1 and CDR2 from the germline V gene are SGHNT and YYREEE (reference sequence). The CDR3 protein is CASSPKAGTGVAYEQYF. In DNA, the CDR3 is TGTGCCAGCAGCCCTAAAGCCGGGACAGGGGTAGCCTACGAGCAGTACTTC.

This chain connects TRBV21-1 to TRBJ1-1. TRBV21-1 is listed as a pseudogene. The CDR3 runs to 18 residues. CDR3: CASSNWGSNWDGDTEAFF. CDR3 sequence (DNA): TGTGCCAGCAGCAACTGGGGATCGAATTGGGACGGTGACACTGAAGCTTTCTTT.

This chain links TRBV11-3 with TRBJ1-1; D unresolved. Germline assignment: CDR1 SGHNT and CDR2 YENEEA. The CDR3 sequence is 13 residues long. Trimming pared 5 bases from V and 1 base from J, leaving 8 bases between. The CDR3 DNA is TGTGCCAGCAGCCCGGGGTGGAACACTGAAGCTTTCTTT. This gives the protein CASSPGWNTEAFF.

V usage is TRBV24-1 and J usage is TRBJ2-3; 11 nucleotides agree with TRBD2. The V segment lost 4 bases and the J segment 6 bases; nucleotides outside the gene matches: 5. Per germline, CDR1 KGHDR and CDR2 SFDVKD. This CDR3 is 15 amino acids long. The CDR3 DNA follows: TGTGCCACCAGTGACAGACTAGCGGGATCTGATACGCAGTATTTT. This gives the protein CATSDRLAGSDTQYF.

This sequence joins TRBV15 and TRBJ1-1, with a weak D call TRBD1 (5 bases). CDR1 LNHNV and CDR2 YYDKDF come from the germline V gene (reference sequence). V dropped 5 bases and J dropped 5 bases, with 18 bases sitting between them. The CDR3 runs to 15 residues. CDR3 amino acids: CATSLWGGELTEAFF. DNA of the CDR3: TGTGCCACCAGCCTCTGGGGAGGGGAATTGACTGAAGCTTTCTTT.

The gene calls are TRBV7-2 and TRBJ2-1; unclear D gene. The CDR3 is made up of 12 amino acids. The germline gives CDR1 SGHTA, CDR2 FQGNSA. The germline V and J ends were trimmed by 4 bases and 4 bases, with 5 bases remaining between them. The CDR3 nucleotides read TGTGCCAGCAGCTCCCCATACAATGAGCAGTTCTTC. As protein: CASSSPYNEQFF.

The rearrangement uses TRBV7-9 and TRBJ1-6, with D possibly matching TRBD1 (6 bases). Trimming took 1 base from V and 8 from J, leaving 18 bases between them. This CDR3 contains 17 residues. Germline CDR1 and CDR2: SEHNR and FQNEAQ (reference sequence). The CDR3 sequence is CASSLGAMGGRHSPLHF. CDR3 coding DNA: TGTGCCAGCAGCTTAGGGGCGATGGGGGGCCGACATTCACCCCTCCACTTT.

This clone occurred a few times. The chain employs TRBV18 and TRBJ1-1; 11 bases agree with TRBD1. The CDR3 contains 14 residues. The germline V gene has CDR1 KGHSH and CDR2 LQKENI. The trim removed 6 bases at V and 5 bases at J, leaving 5 bases unmatched. CDR3 DNA: TGTGCCAGCTCCTCGGACAGGGGGCGAACTGAAGCTTTCTTT. It codes for CASSSDRGRTEAFF.

The chain is built from TRBV5-5 and TRBJ2-5; D remains unclear. The CDR3 has 11 amino acids. The V gene lost 0 bases and the J gene lost 3 bases, with 0 bases spanning the gap. Germline values: CDR1 SGHKS, CDR2 YYEKEE (reference sequence). The CDR3 sequence: CASSLEETQYF. For the CDR3, the DNA is TGTGCCAGCAGCTTGGAAGAGACCCAGTACTTC.

V is TRBV2 and J is TRBJ1-4; 7 positions match TRBD1. J was trimmed by 3 bases and V by 4 bases; bases with no gene match: 2. The CDR3 covers 14 residues. Per germline, CDR1 SNHLY and CDR2 FYNNEI. The CDR3 sequence is CASSGQGANEKLFF. CDR3 in DNA: TGTGCCAGCAGTGGACAGGGCGCTAATGAAAAACTGTTTTTT. The whole variable domain, remainder taken from reference TRBV2 and TRBJ1-4, is EPEVTQTPSHQVTQMGQEVILRCVPISNHLYFYWYRQILGQKVEFLVSFYNNEISEKSEIFDDQFSVERPDGSNFTLKIRSTKLEDSAMYFCASSGQGANEKLFFGSGTQLSVL.

This chain uses TRBV5-1 with TRBJ1-1; D uncertain. The CDR3 is made up of 14 amino acids. The ends were cut back, 0 bases at V and 4 bases at J, with 10 bases in the middle. CDR1 and CDR2 (germline): SGHRS, YFSETQ. CDR3 sequence: CASSLVLGTTEAFF. The CDR3 nucleotides read TGCGCCAGCAGCTTGGTGTTGGGTACCACTGAAGCTTTCTTT.

V usage is TRBV7-8 and J usage is TRBJ2-1, with a weak D call TRBD1 (6 bases). The CDR3 runs 17 residues. CDR1 is SGHVS and CDR2 is FQNEAQ in the germline V gene. The V and J ends lost 5 bases and 7 bases respectively, with 24 bases between them. The CDR3 DNA reads TGTGCCAGCAGCACAGACCCTACAGGGTTTGGCCTTAATGAGCAGTTCTTC. It codes for CASSTDPTGFGLNEQFF.

The chain links TRBV6-1 to TRBJ2-4; no firm D call. The length of the CDR3 is 13 residues. The germline V gene has CDR1 MNHNS and CDR2 SASEGT. Trimming took off 1 base at V and 11 bases at J, with 12 bases between the two ends. CDR3 loop: CASSEEVGSVQYF. In DNA, the CDR3 is TGTGCCAGCAGTGAAGAGGTAGGGTCGGTTCAGTACTTC.

This chain uses TRBV4-1 with TRBJ2-4, with D perhaps TRBD2 (6 bases). V was shortened by 3 bases and J by 0 bases, with 12 bases between the two germline ends. Looked up from germline, CDR1 is MGHRA and CDR2 is YSYEKL. CDR3 length: 16 residues. The CDR3: CASSHRAGLAKNIQYF. CDR3 nucleotide sequence: TGCGCCAGCAGCCACCGGGCGGGGCTAGCCAAAAACATTCAGTACTTC.

The V and J genes are TRBV5-6 and TRBJ1-5; D gene unclear. The CDR3 is 12 residues long. Germline values: CDR1 SGHDT, CDR2 YYEEEE. V gave up 2 bases and J gave up 4 bases, with 4 bases separating them. CDR3 region: CASSFLNQPQHF. CDR3 DNA sequence: TGTGCCAGCAGCTTTTTGAATCAGCCCCAGCATTTT.